This is a list of T cell receptor beta chains from one sample in a study of beta chain features in type 1 diabetes. The table came from immunoSEQ multiplex PCR; TCRdb's copy has only in-frame clones and leaves some out. The table shows about 210,000 clones, with under 13% occurring only once. Sequencing was done on a sample of central memory CD4+ T cells from blood. The source of these receptors is a man in his late teens or twenties in good health. The CDR3 runs from the conserved cysteine through the conserved F or W. Each record gives: J gene, clone size, V gene, D gene, CDR3 DNA, CDR3 protein. D genes are given only for firm matches. The size entry is marked missing in some rows and otherwise reads once, few, many or a size class.

j_gene: TRBJ2-1
abundance: NA
v_gene: TRBV29-1
d_gene: NA
CDR3nt: TGCAGCGTTGAAGATCTCTGGACCGGAAGGTTCTTC
CDR3aa: CSVEDLWTGRFF

j_gene: TRBJ2-3
abundance: few
v_gene: TRBV4-2
d_gene: TRBD2
CDR3nt: TGTGCCAGCAGCCTCCCACTAGCGGGAGCAGATACGCAGTATTTT
CDR3aa: CASSLPLAGADTQYF

j_gene: TRBJ2-2
abundance: NA
v_gene: TRBV6-5
d_gene: NA
CDR3nt: TGTGCCAGCAGTTTACGCGTGAACACCGGGGAGCTGTTTTTT
CDR3aa: CASSLRVNTGELFF

j_gene: TRBJ2-5
abundance: NA
v_gene: TRBV7-8
d_gene: NA
CDR3nt: TGTGCCAGCAGCGACAACAACGGGATTCAAGAGACCCAGTACTTC
CDR3aa: CASSDNNGIQETQYF

j_gene: TRBJ2-7
abundance: few
v_gene: TRBV29-1
d_gene: NA
CDR3nt: TGCAGCGTTGAATCGGCCGGCCGCGAGCAGTACTTC
CDR3aa: CSVESAGREQYF

j_gene: TRBJ2-1
abundance: NA
v_gene: TRBV5-1
d_gene: NA
CDR3nt: TGCGCCAGCAGCTTGACTTATGGGAGCAATGAGCAGTTCTTC
CDR3aa: CASSLTYGSNEQFF

j_gene: TRBJ2-3
abundance: many
v_gene: TRBV10-3
d_gene: NA
CDR3nt: TGTGCCATCAAATTGACAGGCGTCGGAACAGATACGCAGTATTTT
CDR3aa: CAIKLTGVGTDTQYF

j_gene: TRBJ2-1
abundance: few
v_gene: TRBV6-5
d_gene: TRBD2
CDR3nt: TGTGCCAGCAGTGGACCGACTAGCGGGAGGAGTGAGCAGTTCTTC
CDR3aa: CASSGPTSGRSEQFF

j_gene: TRBJ2-4
abundance: NA
v_gene: TRBV6-1
d_gene: NA
CDR3nt: TGTGCCAGCAGTGAAGCCCAGGTGAACATTCAGTACTTC
CDR3aa: CASSEAQVNIQYF

j_gene: TRBJ2-7
abundance: NA
v_gene: TRBV15
d_gene: NA
CDR3nt: TGTGCCACCAGCAGACGAACGGACATCAACGAGCAGTACTTC
CDR3aa: CATSRRTDINEQYF

j_gene: TRBJ2-7
abundance: many
v_gene: TRBV11-2
d_gene: TRBD2
CDR3nt: TGTGCCAGCAGCTTAAAGTTGAGACTAGCGGGAGACTACTACGAGCAGTACTTC
CDR3aa: CASSLKLRLAGDYYEQYF

j_gene: TRBJ2-7
abundance: few
v_gene: TRBV14
d_gene: TRBD1
CDR3nt: TGTGCCAGCAGCCAATTAGGGACAGGGGGCAAGCAGTACTTC
CDR3aa: CASSQLGTGGKQYF

j_gene: TRBJ2-1
abundance: many
v_gene: TRBV12-5
d_gene: NA
CDR3nt: TGTGCTAGTGGTTCCCCTCGTCAGGCTGAGCAGTTCTTC
CDR3aa: CASGSPRQAEQFF

j_gene: TRBJ1-1
abundance: NA
v_gene: TRBV25-1
d_gene: NA
CDR3nt: TGTGCCAGCAGTGAATCGGTGGGCACATACACTGAAGCTTTCTTT
CDR3aa: CASSESVGTYTEAFF

j_gene: TRBJ2-7
abundance: few
v_gene: TRBV10-3
d_gene: NA
CDR3nt: TGTGCCATCAATTACGGGACATCCGCCTACGAGCAGTACTTC
CDR3aa: CAINYGTSAYEQYF

j_gene: TRBJ2-5
abundance: few
v_gene: TRBV25-1
d_gene: TRBD1
CDR3nt: TGTGCCAGCAGTTCTTTAACAGGGGCCCAAGAGACCCAGTACTTC
CDR3aa: CASSSLTGAQETQYF

j_gene: TRBJ1-1
abundance: many
v_gene: TRBV25-1
d_gene: TRBD1
CDR3nt: TGTGCCAGCAGTGGACAACCCGGGACAGGGAACACTGAAGCTTTCTTT
CDR3aa: CASSGQPGTGNTEAFF

j_gene: TRBJ2-7
abundance: NA
v_gene: TRBV28
d_gene: TRBD1
CDR3nt: TGTGCCAGCAGTTCAGTGGGACAGGGGACCTCCTACGAGCAGTACTTC
CDR3aa: CASSSVGQGTSYEQYF

j_gene: TRBJ2-1
abundance: few
v_gene: TRBV9
d_gene: TRBD2
CDR3nt: TGTGCCAGCAGCGTAAATGGACTAGCGGGCCCGCCTCAAAATGAGCAGTTCTTC
CDR3aa: CASSVNGLAGPPQNEQFF

j_gene: TRBJ2-5
abundance: NA
v_gene: TRBV5-4
d_gene: NA
CDR3nt: TGTGCCAGCAGCTTGGGGACTACCAGACAAGAGACCCAGTACTTC
CDR3aa: CASSLGTTRQETQYF

j_gene: TRBJ2-5
abundance: many
v_gene: TRBV7-9
d_gene: NA
CDR3nt: TGTGCCAGCAGCCCAAAGGGGCCAGAGACCCAGTACTTC
CDR3aa: CASSPKGPETQYF

j_gene: TRBJ2-7
abundance: many
v_gene: TRBV19
d_gene: TRBD1
CDR3nt: TGTGCCAGTAGTCCCGGACAGGGGAACTCCTACGAGCAGTACTTC
CDR3aa: CASSPGQGNSYEQYF

j_gene: TRBJ2-4
abundance: many
v_gene: TRBV14
d_gene: TRBD1
CDR3nt: TGTGCCAGCAGCCGACAGGGGACCAACATTCAGTACTTC
CDR3aa: CASSRQGTNIQYF

j_gene: TRBJ1-1
abundance: NA
v_gene: TRBV5-1
d_gene: TRBD1
CDR3nt: TGCGCCAGCAGCCCCCAGGGGGGTATGAACACTGAAGCTTTCTTT
CDR3aa: CASSPQGGMNTEAFF

j_gene: TRBJ1-2
abundance: few
v_gene: TRBV18
d_gene: NA
CDR3nt: TGTGCCAGCTCACCACGGACAATCGATGGCTACACCTTC
CDR3aa: CASSPRTIDGYTF

j_gene: TRBJ2-6
abundance: many
v_gene: TRBV2
d_gene: NA
CDR3nt: TGTGCCAGCAGTGACGGGTTGCCTGGGGCCAACGTCCTGACTTTC
CDR3aa: CASSDGLPGANVLTF

j_gene: TRBJ2-1
abundance: NA
v_gene: TRBV7-3
d_gene: NA
CDR3nt: TGTGCCAGCACCTCGAGGGGGGCTAGCGCCACCTACAATGAGCAGTTCTTC
CDR3aa: CASTSRGASATYNEQFF

j_gene: TRBJ2-1
abundance: few
v_gene: TRBV7-6
d_gene: TRBD2
CDR3nt: TGTGCCAGCAGCTTAGAGCTAGCGGGAGTGAGGAATGAGCAGTTCTTC
CDR3aa: CASSLELAGVRNEQFF

j_gene: TRBJ2-7
abundance: few
v_gene: TRBV30
d_gene: NA
CDR3nt: TGTGCCTGGAGTGTACGGCGTCCGGGGGAGAAGTCCTACGAGCAGTACTTC
CDR3aa: CAWSVRRPGEKSYEQYF

j_gene: TRBJ2-1
abundance: many
v_gene: TRBV7-9
d_gene: NA
CDR3nt: TGTGCCAGCAGCCACAGCGGGCCGACCTACAATGAGCAGTTCTTC
CDR3aa: CASSHSGPTYNEQFF

j_gene: TRBJ1-4
abundance: NA
v_gene: TRBV28
d_gene: NA
CDR3nt: TGTGCCAGCAGTTCCGAGGGTATCGGTGAAAAACTGTTTTTT
CDR3aa: CASSSEGIGEKLFF

j_gene: TRBJ2-3
abundance: few
v_gene: TRBV27
d_gene: NA
CDR3nt: TGTGCCAGCAGTTTATCCCCAGGGGGCACAGATACGCAGTATTTT
CDR3aa: CASSLSPGGTDTQYF

j_gene: TRBJ2-7
abundance: NA
v_gene: TRBV10-3
d_gene: TRBD2
CDR3nt: TGTGCCAGCAGTGATCCGGGACTAGCGGCCTACGAGCAGTACTTC
CDR3aa: CASSDPGLAAYEQYF

j_gene: TRBJ2-5
abundance: many
v_gene: TRBV30
d_gene: TRBD1
CDR3nt: TGTGCCACGGACAGGGGGGCTAGAGAGACCCAGTACTTC
CDR3aa: CATDRGARETQYF

j_gene: TRBJ1-2
abundance: NA
v_gene: TRBV28
d_gene: TRBD1
CDR3nt: TGTGCCAGCAGTTCCCCCTCACAGGGGGCGTGGGGAGGCTACACCTTC
CDR3aa: CASSSPSQGAWGGYTF

j_gene: TRBJ1-2
abundance: few
v_gene: TRBV7-9
d_gene: NA
CDR3nt: TGTGCCAGCGGACCTTTAGGGGATGTAGATGGCTACACCTTC
CDR3aa: CASGPLGDVDGYTF

j_gene: TRBJ2-1
abundance: few
v_gene: TRBV10-3
d_gene: NA
CDR3nt: TGTGCCGTGGGGGCTAGCGACCGCGTCAATGAGCAGTTCTTC
CDR3aa: CAVGASDRVNEQFF

j_gene: TRBJ2-3
abundance: NA
v_gene: TRBV29-1
d_gene: TRBD1
CDR3nt: TGCAGCGTAAGAGGGGGCCCAGATACGCAGTATTTT
CDR3aa: CSVRGGPDTQYF

j_gene: TRBJ1-1
abundance: few
v_gene: TRBV5-1
d_gene: TRBD1
CDR3nt: TGCGCCAGCAGCCGTCGGACCTTCACAGGGGCGAACACTGAAGCTTTCTTT
CDR3aa: CASSRRTFTGANTEAFF

j_gene: TRBJ2-4
abundance: NA
v_gene: TRBV10-3
d_gene: NA
CDR3nt: TGTGCCATCAGTGAGCCTACAGGGACCAAAAACATTCAGTACTTC
CDR3aa: CAISEPTGTKNIQYF

j_gene: TRBJ2-5
abundance: few
v_gene: TRBV30
d_gene: NA
CDR3nt: TGTGCCTGGAACCGCAGGGCGCAAGAGACCCAGTACTTC
CDR3aa: CAWNRRAQETQYF

j_gene: TRBJ2-1
abundance: few
v_gene: TRBV5-6
d_gene: TRBD2
CDR3nt: TGTGCCAGCAGGTTTTTCGGGACTAGTCTTTACAATGAGCAGTTCTTC
CDR3aa: CASRFFGTSLYNEQFF

j_gene: TRBJ2-7
abundance: many
v_gene: TRBV23-1
d_gene: NA
CDR3nt: TGCGCCAGCAGCAGGGTTAGCTCCTACGAGCAGTACTTC
CDR3aa: CASSRVSSYEQYF

j_gene: TRBJ2-7
abundance: many
v_gene: TRBV4-3
d_gene: TRBD2
CDR3nt: TGCGCCAGCAGCCAAGATAGCGGGAGGTACGAGCAGTACTTC
CDR3aa: CASSQDSGRYEQYF

j_gene: TRBJ2-7
abundance: few
v_gene: TRBV27
d_gene: NA
CDR3nt: TGTGCCAGCAGTTTAGGCGTGACCTACGAGCAGTACTTC
CDR3aa: CASSLGVTYEQYF

j_gene: TRBJ2-5
abundance: few
v_gene: TRBV30
d_gene: TRBD2
CDR3nt: TGTGCCTGGAGCGTGAGTGGGACTAGCGGGAGGAAGACCCAGTACTTC
CDR3aa: CAWSVSGTSGRKTQYF

j_gene: TRBJ1-2
abundance: few
v_gene: TRBV21-1
d_gene: NA
CDR3nt: TGTGCCAGCAGCACCCGGACTAACTATGGCTACACCTTC
CDR3aa: CASSTRTNYGYTF

j_gene: TRBJ2-1
abundance: few
v_gene: TRBV5-1
d_gene: TRBD2
CDR3nt: TGCGCCAGCAGCTCTCGCCAGCGGGGGTACAATGAGCAGTTCTTC
CDR3aa: CASSSRQRGYNEQFF

j_gene: TRBJ2-1
abundance: NA
v_gene: TRBV7-3
d_gene: NA
CDR3nt: TGTGCCAGCAGCTTAACGGGGCCCCCCAATGAGCAGTTCTTC
CDR3aa: CASSLTGPPNEQFF

j_gene: TRBJ2-5
abundance: NA
v_gene: TRBV10-3
d_gene: TRBD2
CDR3nt: TGTGCCATCAGTGAGGGACTAGCGGGAATAGAGACCCAGTACTTC
CDR3aa: CAISEGLAGIETQYF

j_gene: TRBJ2-5
abundance: NA
v_gene: TRBV30
d_gene: NA
CDR3nt: TGTGCCTGGGTACCCGGGCCCCAAGAGACCCAGTACTTC
CDR3aa: CAWVPGPQETQYF

j_gene: TRBJ1-1
abundance: few
v_gene: TRBV29-1
d_gene: NA
CDR3nt: TGCAGCGTTGAATGGGCAGGGGTACGGGGCCCTGAAGCTTTCTTT
CDR3aa: CSVEWAGVRGPEAFF

j_gene: TRBJ2-5
abundance: many
v_gene: TRBV14
d_gene: NA
CDR3nt: TGTGCCAGCAGTGAATTGGTTCTTCAAGAGACCCAGTACTTC
CDR3aa: CASSELVLQETQYF